The 27 T cell receptor beta chains below all came from one sample that was sequenced in a study of cytomegalovirus exposure and HLA in healthy donors. PCR involved 60 Vbeta and 13 Jbeta primers. Using immunoSEQ multiplex PCR, the repertoire was profiled, and TCRdb retains in-frame clones only, with some absent. The sample carries 120,000 to 150,000 clones, roughly four fifths recorded once. The material sequenced was PBMCs. These receptors came from a woman aged 50 to 60 in good health and CMV-seropositive.

The CDR3 protein is CASSLGGRFEKLFF. Written as DNA, the CDR3 is TGTGCCAGCAGCTTGGGGGGGCGCTTTGAAAAACTGTTTTTT. The chain carries TRBV5-8 and TRBJ1-4; maybe TRBD1 (6 bases). The CDR3 is 14 amino acids. V lost 0 bases to trimming and J lost 7 bases, with 10 bases between them. Germline-derived CDR1 and CDR2 are SGHTS and YDEGEE.

The CDR3: CASSLASQANGNTIYF. CDR3 bases: TGTGCCAGCAGCTTAGCGAGCCAGGCGAATGGAAACACCATATATTTT. The V and J genes are TRBV7-8 and TRBJ1-3, with unresolved D. CDR1 and CDR2 (germline): SGHVS, FQNEAQ. The V and J ends lost 0 bases and 3 bases respectively, with 12 bases between them. The CDR3 runs to 16 residues. The full variable domain, with the rest looked up from reference TRBV7-8 and TRBJ1-3, is GAGVSQSPRYKVAKRGQDVALRCDPISGHVSLFWYQQALGQGPEFLTYFQNEAQLDKSGLPSDRFFAERPEGSVSTLKIQRTQQEDSAVYLCASSLASQANGNTIYFGEGSWLTVV.

This clone was seen a single time. CDR3 DNA: TGTGCCAGCAGTGATTCCGACAGATACTATGGCTACACCTTC. It yields the protein CASSDSDRYYGYTF. The chain links TRBV2 to TRBJ1-2, with D possibly matching TRBD1 (5 bases). Trimming removed 3 bases from V and 3 bases from J, with 11 bases in between. CDR1 is SNHLY and CDR2 is FYNNEI in the germline V gene. CDR3 size: 14 residues.

V is TRBV28 and J is TRBJ2-1; possible D gene TRBD1, 6 bases. The CDR3 has 12 residues. V was trimmed by 6 bases and J by 7 bases, leaving 10 bases between them. The germline V gene encodes CDR1 MDHEN and CDR2 SYDVKM. This CDR3 reads CASRHQGNEQFF. The DNA for the CDR3 is TGTGCCAGCAGGCACCAGGGGAATGAGCAGTTCTTC.

This chain links TRBV27 with TRBJ2-3, with a possible D match to TRBD1 (6 bases). The V end lost 10 bases, the J end lost 6 bases, and 11 bases lay between the germline ends. Germline V gene sequence: CDR1 MNHEY, CDR2 SMNVEV (reference sequence). CDR3 length: 11 amino acids. The CDR3 DNA sequence: TGTGCCACTGCAAGGGGGGATACGCAGTATTTT. It is translated as CATARGDTQYF.

The chain's CDR3 is CASQGWGKTEAFF. CDR3 in DNA: TGTGCCAGCCAGGGGTGGGGAAAAACTGAAGCTTTCTTT. V usage is TRBV6-5 and J usage is TRBJ1-1; a possible D gene is TRBD1 (6 bases). The CDR3 is 13 residues long. V shed 8 bases and J shed 5 bases, with 15 bases lying between them. Germline CDR1 is MNHEY and CDR2 is SVGAGI.

This chain connects TRBV28 to TRBJ2-7; maybe TRBD1 (6 bases). From germline, CDR1 is MDHEN and CDR2 SYDVKM. Trimming cost V 4 bases and J 3 bases, with 13 bases left between them. The CDR3 spans 14 residues. The CDR3 region is CASSSHDRRYEQYF. The CDR3, as DNA: TGTGCCAGCAGTTCTCACGACAGGCGCTACGAGCAGTACTTC.

This clone has more than one count but fewer than ten. The chain joins TRBV30 to TRBJ2-7; 10 bases are a match to TRBD1. V gave up 1 base and J gave up 8 bases; unmatched junction bases: 2. This CDR3 region has 12 residues. CDR1 is GTSNPN and CDR2 is SVGIG in the germline V gene (reference sequence). CDR3 residues: CAWSGGQGKQYF. CDR3 sequence (DNA): TGTGCCTGGAGTGGGGGACAGGGGAAGCAGTACTTC.

V gene TRBV21-1 combines with J gene TRBJ2-1; the table names TRBD1, a call not compared with the DNA. TRBV21-1 is described as a pseudogene. This CDR3 region has 17 residues. This chain's CDR3 is CASSAKGSGGPLHEQFF. The CDR3 DNA is TGTGCCAGCAGCGCCAAAGGCTCAGGGGGCCCCCTGCATGAGCAGTTCTTC.

The chain carries TRBV5-1 and TRBJ2-5; 9 nucleotides agree with TRBD2. CDR3 length: 20 residues. J gave up 1 base and V 3 bases, and 19 bases lay outside the gene matches. Germline assignment: CDR1 SGHRS and CDR2 YFSETQ. For the CDR3, the DNA is TGCGCCAGCAGCTCTTGGGGGGGGATAGCGGGGGATACCCTCCAAGAGACCCAGTACTTC. As protein: CASSSWGGIAGDTLQETQYF.

The chain couples TRBV18 to TRBJ2-7; 8 bases are a match to TRBD2. Germline assignment: CDR1 KGHSH and CDR2 LQKENI. The CDR3 contains 14 residues. V lost 2 bases and J lost 7; bases outside the gene matches: 7. The CDR3, as DNA: TGTGCCAGCTCACCAAGGCGGGGGGCGGGGGAGCAGTACTTC. Translated: CASSPRRGAGEQYF. The variable domain in full, completed from reference TRBV18 and TRBJ2-7, reads NAGVMQNPRHLVRRRGQEARLRCSPMKGHSHVYWYRQLPEEGLKFMVYLQKENIIDESGMPKERFSAEFPKEGPSILRIQQVVRGDSAAYFCASSPRRGAGEQYFGPGTRLTVT.

The chain's CDR3 is CASSIRRAGDEQFF. CDR3 nucleotides: TGTGCCAGTAGTATTCGGCGGGCGGGGGATGAGCAGTTCTTC. This chain links TRBV19 with TRBJ2-1; 7 bases map to TRBD2. J gave up 8 bases and V 3 bases, and 7 bases lay outside the gene matches. Looked up from germline, CDR1 is LNHDA and CDR2 is SQIVND (reference sequence). CDR3 length: 14 residues.

The genes are TRBV27 and TRBJ1-2; D is possibly TRBD1 (5 bases). Germline lookup yields CDR1 MNHEY and CDR2 SMNVEV (reference sequence). The CDR3 is 13 amino acids. The germline V and J ends were trimmed by 4 bases and 4 bases, with 10 bases remaining between them. The DNA of the CDR3 is TGTGCCAGCAGTTCACAGGTGACCTATGGCTACACCTTC. This translates into CASSSQVTYGYTF.

V usage is TRBV29-1 and J usage is TRBJ2-3; 7 nucleotides align to TRBD2. CDR1 is SQVTM, CDR2 ANQGSEA, per germline. The CDR3 loop spans 14 amino acids. Germline trimming cut 3 bases from V and 4 bases from J; bases unmatched to any gene: 7. CDR3 nucleotides: TGCAGCGTTGAGCCAGGGAGGGGTGCAGATACGCAGTATTTT. Protein sequence: CSVEPGRGADTQYF.

This chain connects TRBV4-1 to TRBJ1-1, with unresolved D. CDR1 is MGHRA, CDR2 YSYEKL, per germline. The V end lost 3 bases, the J end lost 3 bases, and 8 bases lay between the germline ends. This CDR3 region has 13 residues. The CDR3 loop reads CASSQGSDTEAFF. DNA of the CDR3: TGCGCCAGCAGCCAGGGGAGCGACACTGAAGCTTTCTTT.

The chain links TRBV5-1 to TRBJ1-1; a weak D match, TRBD1 (6 bases). The CDR3 is made up of 13 amino acids. V shed 4 bases and J shed 1 base, with 8 bases lying between them. The germline V gene has CDR1 SGHRS and CDR2 YFSETQ. The CDR3 here is CASSPTGNTEAFF. The CDR3 DNA sequence: TGCGCCAGCAGCCCGACAGGGAACACTGAAGCTTTCTTT.

This sequence joins TRBV27 and TRBJ2-7, with 7 bases fitting TRBD1. Per germline, CDR1 MNHEY and CDR2 SMNVEV (reference sequence). This CDR3 has 14 residues. The ends lost 5 bases at V and 5 bases at J; junction bases unmatched: 9. The CDR3: CASSARTGRHEQYF. The CDR3 coding sequence is TGTGCCAGCAGTGCCCGGACAGGTAGACACGAGCAGTACTTC.

The chain is built from TRBV30 and TRBJ2-5, with 7 nucleotides matching TRBD2. Germline V CDR1 and CDR2: GTSNPN, SVGIG (reference sequence). V dropped 5 bases and J dropped 5; count of bases not matched to a gene: 5. This CDR3 is built from 12 residues. As DNA, the CDR3 is TGTGCCTGGGCTGACGGGAGGGAGACCCAGTACTTC. Amino acid sequence: CAWADGRETQYF.

The chain uses TRBV6-5 and TRBJ2-3; D call uncertain. V was shortened by 0 bases and J by 6 bases, with 10 bases between the two germline ends. The length of the CDR3 is 14 residues. The germline V gene has CDR1 MNHEY and CDR2 SVGAGI. The CDR3: CASSYSRSADTQYF. As DNA, the CDR3 is TGTGCCAGCAGTTACTCCCGGAGTGCGGATACGCAGTATTTT.

The rearrangement links TRBV19 to TRBJ1-2; D possibly corresponds to TRBD1 (5 bases). Trimming shortened V by 8 bases and J by 0 bases, and 10 bases separated the two germline ends. This CDR3 has 13 amino acids. Germline assignment: CDR1 LNHDA and CDR2 SQIVND (reference sequence). The CDR3 protein is CASGGKPNYGYTF. The CDR3 DNA reads TGTGCCAGTGGGGGGAAACCTAACTATGGCTACACCTTC. The full variable domain, rest sourced from reference TRBV19 and TRBJ1-2, is DGGITQSPKYLFRKEGQNVTLSCEQNLNHDAMYWYRQDPGQGLRLIYYSQIVNDFQKGDIAEGYSVSREKKESFPLTVTSAQKNPTAFYLCASGGKPNYGYTFGSGTRLTVV.

The chain employs TRBV7-2 and TRBJ1-5; the D gene is possibly TRBD1 (5 bases). Trimming left V 9 bases short and J 10 bases short, with 19 bases between. The germline V gene encodes CDR1 SGHTA and CDR2 FQGNSA. The CDR3 is made up of 13 amino acids. The CDR3 DNA reads as TGTGCCAGTTCGGACAATCATGGGTCCCCCCAGCATTTT. Translating it yields CASSDNHGSPQHF.

The chain uses TRBV15 and TRBJ1-2, with TRBD1 as a possible D gene (6 bases). The germline V and J ends were trimmed by 1 base and 6 bases, with 21 bases remaining between them. From germline, CDR1 is LNHNV and CDR2 YYDKDF (reference sequence). CDR3 length equals 17 residues. In DNA, the CDR3 is TGTGCCACCAGCAGAGGGTTCGGGGGGGGCTCTACGGATGGCTACACCTTC. Its protein is CATSRGFGGGSTDGYTF.

This chain joins TRBV19 and TRBJ2-2; a weak D match, TRBD2 (5 bases). Trimming removed 3 bases at V and 4 bases at J, with 12 bases between. The germline gives CDR1 LNHDA, CDR2 SQIVND (reference sequence). This CDR3 has 15 residues. The CDR3, as DNA: TGTGCCAGTAGTATCCAACGGGGTGCCACCGGGGAGCTGTTTTTT. It yields the protein CASSIQRGATGELFF.

The chain combines TRBV2 with TRBJ1-5, with D tentatively TRBD1 (5 bases). The germline V and J ends were trimmed by 2 bases and 5 bases, with 10 bases remaining between them. The germline gives CDR1 SNHLY, CDR2 FYNNEI. There are 14 residues in the CDR3. CDR3 loop: CASSELGADQPQHF. The CDR3 DNA reads as TGTGCCAGCAGTGAATTAGGGGCTGATCAGCCCCAGCATTTT.

V gene TRBV28 combines with J gene TRBJ1-2; TRBD1 might be the D (5 bases). The germline V gene encodes CDR1 MDHEN and CDR2 SYDVKM. CDR3 length equals 13 residues. V lost 3 bases and J lost 2, with 7 bases in between. The CDR3 is CASSFQGNYGYTF. The CDR3 DNA reads as TGTGCCAGCAGTTTCCAGGGCAACTATGGCTACACCTTC.

The chain links TRBV15 to TRBJ1-3; tentative D call: TRBD1 (6 bases). V lost 1 base, J lost 1 base, and 17 bases lay in between. Germline V gives CDR1 LNHNV, CDR2 YYDKDF (reference sequence). CDR3 length: 18 amino acids. The CDR3 reads CATSRGGRGGHSGNTIYF. The CDR3 region has the DNA TGTGCCACCAGCAGAGGAGGTCGGGGGGGGCATTCTGGAAACACCATATATTTT. Supplemented by reference TRBV15 and TRBJ1-3, the full variable domain reads DAMVIQNPRYQVTQFGKPVTLSCSQTLNHNVMYWYQQKSSQAPKLLFHYYDKDFNNEADTPDNFQSRRPNTSFCFLDIRSPGLGDTAMYLCATSRGGRGGHSGNTIYFGEGSWLTVV.

V gene TRBV7-3 combines with J gene TRBJ2-3; weak D call: TRBD2 (6 bases). The germline CDR1 and CDR2 sequences are SGHTA and FQGTGA. The length of the CDR3 is 15 residues. The V and J ends lost 4 bases and 5 bases respectively, with 16 bases between them. The CDR3 sequence: CASSYLGTWRDTQYF. Written as DNA, the CDR3 is TGTGCCAGCAGCTACCTCGGGACTTGGCGAGATACGCAGTATTTT.